This TCR beta chain was sequenced during a study of early T cells in non-severe SARS-CoV-2 infection. TCRdb fed the 5' RACE reads into MiXCR, producing one record per CDR3 protein. The table lists tens of thousands of distinct CDR3 sequences, over 10% of them singletons. Germline assignment: CDR1 DFQATT and CDR2 SNEGSKA (reference sequence). CDR3 length: 13 residues. The germline V and J ends were trimmed by 3 bases and 4 bases, with 7 bases remaining between them. This clonotype was found many times. The sequenced material came from whole blood. The clonotype comes from an adult who was a healthcare worker with PCR-confirmed SARS-CoV-2 infection or an uninfected control (not recorded which). The chain uses TRBV20-1 and TRBJ1-6; D call uncertain. DNA of the CDR3: TGCAGTGCTAGTGTGCAGTATAATTCACCCCTCCACTTT. It translates to CSASVQYNSPLHF.